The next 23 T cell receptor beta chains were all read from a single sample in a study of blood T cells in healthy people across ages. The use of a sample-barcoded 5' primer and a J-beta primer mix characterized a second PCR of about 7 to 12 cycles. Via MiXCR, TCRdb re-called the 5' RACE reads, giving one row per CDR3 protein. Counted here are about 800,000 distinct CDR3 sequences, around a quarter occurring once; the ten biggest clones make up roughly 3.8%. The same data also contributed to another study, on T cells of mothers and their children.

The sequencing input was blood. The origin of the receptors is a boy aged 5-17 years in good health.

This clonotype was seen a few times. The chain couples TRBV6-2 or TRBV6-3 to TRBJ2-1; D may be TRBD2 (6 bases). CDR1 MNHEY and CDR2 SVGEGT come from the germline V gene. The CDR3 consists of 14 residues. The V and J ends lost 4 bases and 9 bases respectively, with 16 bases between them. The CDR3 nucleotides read TGTGCCAGCAGTTTGAGGGACCTCGGGGGTGAGCAGTTCTTC. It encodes CASSLRDLGGEQFF.

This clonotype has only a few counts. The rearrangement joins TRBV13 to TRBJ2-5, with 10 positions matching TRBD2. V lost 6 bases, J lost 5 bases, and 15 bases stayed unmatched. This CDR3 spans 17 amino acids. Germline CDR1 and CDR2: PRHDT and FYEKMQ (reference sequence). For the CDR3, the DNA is TGTGCCAGCAGTACCACAGTCTCCGGGACTAGCGAGGAGACCCAGTACTTC. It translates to CASSTTVSGTSEETQYF.

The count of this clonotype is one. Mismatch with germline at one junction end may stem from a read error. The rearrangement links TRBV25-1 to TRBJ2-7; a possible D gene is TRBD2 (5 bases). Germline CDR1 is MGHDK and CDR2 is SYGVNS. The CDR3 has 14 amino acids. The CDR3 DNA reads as TGTGCCGGCAGTGAACGAGGGAAGGTGGACGAGCAGTACTTC. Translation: CAGSERGKVDEQYF.

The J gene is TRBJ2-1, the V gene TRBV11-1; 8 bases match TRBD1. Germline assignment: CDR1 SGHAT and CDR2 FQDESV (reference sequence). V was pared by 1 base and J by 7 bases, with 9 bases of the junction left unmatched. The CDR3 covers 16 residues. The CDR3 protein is CASSLDPAGGSNEQFF. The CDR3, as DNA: TGTGCCAGCAGCTTAGACCCGGCAGGGGGCTCGAATGAGCAGTTCTTC.

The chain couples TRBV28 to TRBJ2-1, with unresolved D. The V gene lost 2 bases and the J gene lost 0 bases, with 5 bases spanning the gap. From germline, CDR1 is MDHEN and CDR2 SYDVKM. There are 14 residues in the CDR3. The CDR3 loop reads CASSLMSSYNEQFF. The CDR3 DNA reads TGTGCCAGCAGTTTAATGAGCTCCTACAATGAGCAGTTCTTC. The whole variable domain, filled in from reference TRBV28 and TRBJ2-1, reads DVKVTQSSRYLVKRTGEKVFLECVQDMDHENMFWYRQDPGLGLRLIYFSYDVKMKEKGDIPEGYSVSREKKERFSLILESASTNQTSMYLCASSLMSSYNEQFFGPGTRLTVL.

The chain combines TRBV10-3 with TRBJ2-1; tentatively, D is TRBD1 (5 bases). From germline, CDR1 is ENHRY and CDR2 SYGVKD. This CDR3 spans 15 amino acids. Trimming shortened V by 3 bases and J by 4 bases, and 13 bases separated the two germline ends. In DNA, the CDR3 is TGTGCCATCAGTGAATTCCGGACAACGTACAATGAGCAGTTCTTC. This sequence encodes CAISEFRTTYNEQFF.

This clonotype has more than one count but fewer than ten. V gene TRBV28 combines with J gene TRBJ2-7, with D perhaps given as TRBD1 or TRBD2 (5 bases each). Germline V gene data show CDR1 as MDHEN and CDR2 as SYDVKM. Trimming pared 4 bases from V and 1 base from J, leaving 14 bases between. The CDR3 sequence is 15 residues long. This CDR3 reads CASSSRGTISYEQYF. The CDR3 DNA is TGTGCCAGCAGTTCCCGGGGCACTATTTCCTACGAGCAGTACTTC.

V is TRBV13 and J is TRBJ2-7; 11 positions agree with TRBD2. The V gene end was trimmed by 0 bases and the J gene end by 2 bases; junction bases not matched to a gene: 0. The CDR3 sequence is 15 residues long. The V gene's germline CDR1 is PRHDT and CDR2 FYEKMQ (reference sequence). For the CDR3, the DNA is TGTGCCAGCAGCTTAGGTAGCGGGAGGGCCTACGAGCAGTACTTC. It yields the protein CASSLGSGRAYEQYF.

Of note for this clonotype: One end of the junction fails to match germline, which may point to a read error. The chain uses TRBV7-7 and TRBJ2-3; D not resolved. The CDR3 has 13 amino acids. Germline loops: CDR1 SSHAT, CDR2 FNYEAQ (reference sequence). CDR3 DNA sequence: TGTGCTAGCAGCCCCCTGGACGGAGATACGCAGTATTTT. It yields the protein CASSPLDGDTQYF.

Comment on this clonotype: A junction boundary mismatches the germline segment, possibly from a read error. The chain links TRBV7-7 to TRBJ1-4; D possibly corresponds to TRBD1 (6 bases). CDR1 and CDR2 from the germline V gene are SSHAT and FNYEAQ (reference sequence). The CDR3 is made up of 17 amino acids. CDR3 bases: TGTGCTAGCACTCCGCCAGGGGCGACCCCAACTAATGAAAAACTGTTTTTT. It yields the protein CASTPPGATPTNEKLFF.

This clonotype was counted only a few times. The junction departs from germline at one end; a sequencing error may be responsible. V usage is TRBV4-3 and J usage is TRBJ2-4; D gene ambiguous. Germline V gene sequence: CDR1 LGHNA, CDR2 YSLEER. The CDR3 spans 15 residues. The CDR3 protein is CASSQGSVAKNVQYF. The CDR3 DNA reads TGCGCCAGCAGCCAAGGCTCAGTAGCCAAAAACGTTCAGTACTTC.

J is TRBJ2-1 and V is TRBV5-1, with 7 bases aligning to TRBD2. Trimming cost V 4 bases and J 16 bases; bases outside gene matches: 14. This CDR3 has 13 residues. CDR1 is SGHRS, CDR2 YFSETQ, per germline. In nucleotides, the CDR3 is TGCGCCAGCAGCGGGAGGGCCCTTGATGAGCGTTTCTTC. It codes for CASSGRALDERFF.

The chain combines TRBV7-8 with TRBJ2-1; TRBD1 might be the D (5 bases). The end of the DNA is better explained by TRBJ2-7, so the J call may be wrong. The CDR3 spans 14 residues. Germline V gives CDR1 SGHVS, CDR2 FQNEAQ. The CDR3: CASSLVSTVNEQYF. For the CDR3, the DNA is TGTGCCAGCAGCTTAGTCTCGACAGTTAACGAGCAGTACTTC.

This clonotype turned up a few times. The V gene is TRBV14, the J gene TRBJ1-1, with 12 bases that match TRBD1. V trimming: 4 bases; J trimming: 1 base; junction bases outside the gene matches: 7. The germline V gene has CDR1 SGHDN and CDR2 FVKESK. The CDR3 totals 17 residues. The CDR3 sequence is CASSRQGQGARNTEAFF. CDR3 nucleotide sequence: TGTGCCAGCAGCCGACAGGGACAGGGGGCGAGGAACACTGAAGCTTTCTTT. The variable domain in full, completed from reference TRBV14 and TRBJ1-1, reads EAGVTQFPSHSVIEKGQTVTLRCDPISGHDNLYWYRRVMGKEIKFLLHFVKESKQDESGMPNNRFLAERTGGTYSTLKVQPAELEDSGVYFCASSRQGQGARNTEAFFGQGTRLTVV.

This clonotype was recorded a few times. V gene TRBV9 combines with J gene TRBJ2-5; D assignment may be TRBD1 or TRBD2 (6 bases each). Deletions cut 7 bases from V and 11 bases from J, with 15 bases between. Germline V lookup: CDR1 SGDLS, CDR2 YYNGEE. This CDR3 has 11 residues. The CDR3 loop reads CASGGLGEQYF. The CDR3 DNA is TGTGCCAGCGGGGGGCTCGGGGAGCAGTACTTC. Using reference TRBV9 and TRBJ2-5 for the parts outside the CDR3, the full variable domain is DSGVTQTPKHLITATGQRVTLRCSPRSGDLSVYWYQQSLDQGLQFLIQYYNGEERAKGNILERFSAQQFPDLHSELNLSSLELGDSALYFCASGGLGEQYFGPGTRLLVL.

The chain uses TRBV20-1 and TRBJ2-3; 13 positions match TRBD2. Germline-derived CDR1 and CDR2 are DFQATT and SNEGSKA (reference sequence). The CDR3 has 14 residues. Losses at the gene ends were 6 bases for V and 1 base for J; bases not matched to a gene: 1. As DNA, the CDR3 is TGCAGTGCCGGGACTAGCGGGGGCACAGATACGCAGTATTTT. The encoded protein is CSAGTSGGTDTQYF.

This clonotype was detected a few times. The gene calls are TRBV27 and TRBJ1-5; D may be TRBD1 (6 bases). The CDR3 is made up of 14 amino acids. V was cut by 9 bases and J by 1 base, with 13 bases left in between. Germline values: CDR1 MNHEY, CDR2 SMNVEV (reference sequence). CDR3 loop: CASQRGGSNQPQHF. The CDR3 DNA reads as TGTGCCAGTCAAAGGGGGGGAAGCAATCAGCCCCAGCATTTT.

This CDR3 reads CSVCRLEVNNEQFF. DNA for the CDR3: TGCAGCGTTTGCAGACTCGAGGTCAACAATGAGCAGTTCTTC. The chain has TRBV29-1 and TRBJ2-1; D remains unclear. Germline V gene lookup returns CDR1 SQVTM and CDR2 ANQGSEA. This CDR3 has 14 amino acids. Deletions cut 5 bases from V and 5 bases from J, with 16 bases between.

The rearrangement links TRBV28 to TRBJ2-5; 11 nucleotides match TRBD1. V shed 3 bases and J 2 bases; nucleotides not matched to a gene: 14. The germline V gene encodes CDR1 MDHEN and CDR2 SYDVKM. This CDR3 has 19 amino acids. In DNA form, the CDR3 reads TGTGCCAGCAGTTTCCGTTTAGAGTTCCGGGACAGGGGGCAAGAGACCCAGTACTTC. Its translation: CASSFRLEFRDRGQETQYF.

The CDR3 coding sequence is TGCGCCAGCAGCTTGAGCGGGGTCAAACAAGAGACCCAGTACTTC. Amino acid sequence: CASSLSGVKQETQYF. The chain uses TRBV5-1 and TRBJ2-5; 7 bases are shared with TRBD2. The CDR3 totals 15 residues. V lost 1 base and J lost 2; bases outside the gene matches: 5. Germline CDR1 SGHRS, CDR2 YFSETQ.

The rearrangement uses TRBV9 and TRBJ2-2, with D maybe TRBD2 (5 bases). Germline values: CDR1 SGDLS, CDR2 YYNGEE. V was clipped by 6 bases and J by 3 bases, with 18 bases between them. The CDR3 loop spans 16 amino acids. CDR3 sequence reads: CASTGRAVRYTGELFF. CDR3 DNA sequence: TGTGCCAGCACCGGGCGAGCGGTCAGATACACCGGGGAGCTGTTTTTT.

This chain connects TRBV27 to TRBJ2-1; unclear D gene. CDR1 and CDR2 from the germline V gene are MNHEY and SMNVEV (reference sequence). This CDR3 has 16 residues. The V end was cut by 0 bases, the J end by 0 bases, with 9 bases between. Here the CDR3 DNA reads TGTGCCAGCAGTTTATCGGCGAGAAGCTCCTACAATGAGCAGTTCTTC. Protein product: CASSLSARSSYNEQFF.

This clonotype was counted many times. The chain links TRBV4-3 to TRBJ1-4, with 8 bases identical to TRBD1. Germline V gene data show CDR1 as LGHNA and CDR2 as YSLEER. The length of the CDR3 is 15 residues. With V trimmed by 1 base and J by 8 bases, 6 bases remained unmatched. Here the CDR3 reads CASSQVTGGREKLFF. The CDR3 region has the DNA TGCGCCAGCAGCCAAGTCACAGGGGGAAGAGAAAAACTGTTTTTT.